This T cell receptor (beta chain) was observed in a study of control samples from healthy donors and cancer patients. Using immunoSEQ multiplex PCR, the repertoire was profiled, and TCRdb retains in-frame clones only, with some absent. The data show over 110,000 clones, over 85% seen once. The CDR3 covers 18 residues. The sequenced sample was blood. The chain joins TRBV21-1 to TRBJ1-4; the table's D gene call, TRBD1, was not cross checked with the DNA. TRBV21-1 is termed a pseudogene. The sequence came from a man aged 30 to 45 in good health. This CDR3 reads CASSKKGDRVRLNEKLFF. In DNA form, the CDR3 reads TGTGCCAGCAGCAAAAAGGGGGACAGGGTGAGGTTGAATGAAAAACTGTTTTTT.